What follows describes a single TCR beta chain. Antigen: not known. The method was immunoSEQ multiplex PCR; TCRdb's version includes in-frame clones alone and lacks a portion of them. Of about 58,000 clones in the sample, around 78% were seen once. This specimen belongs to a study of OX40 agonist ivuxolimab in advanced cancers. Study in general: A mean age of roughly 62 years, range about 20 to 85, was recorded, and roughly 80% were male.

This CDR3 has 16 residues. Between the trimmed V and J ends, which lost 0 bases and 0 bases, there was a span of 10 bases. Germline values: CDR1 MNHEY, CDR2 SVGAGI. Study-wide results and limits: Doses of 0.1 to 3.0 mg/kg were accompanied by clonal expansion of CD4+ and CD8+ blood T cells by week 6. Expanded clones were, on average, more numerous in CD8+ T cells than in CD4+.

Exclusion applied to patients with autoimmune disease history or systemic immunosuppression. The sequence came from an adult with an advanced solid tumor such as melanoma, head and neck, liver or kidney cancer. The rearrangement links TRBV6-5 to TRBJ2-3, with D perhaps TRBD1 (5 bases). The sample was CD4+ or CD8+ T cells sorted from blood, taken in a trial of the OX40 agonist ivuxolimab. CDR3 in amino acids: CASSYSGRVSTDTQYF. CDR3 in DNA: TGTGCCAGCAGTTACTCTGGCAGGGTAAGCACAGATACGCAGTATTTT.